This entry concerns a single T cell receptor beta chain. Its specificity is not known. Within the sample, other DNA sequences also encode this same CDR3. The donors (healthy individuals) were bone marrow donors. The entry originates in a study of cytomegalovirus exposure and HLA in healthy donors. Overall study findings and caveats: TCR beta V- and J-gene trimming was later associated with a missense DCLRE1C variant.

This CDR3 region has 13 residues. Germline CDR1 reads MNHEY; CDR2 reads SMNVEV (reference sequence). V shed 3 bases, J shed 2 bases, and the junction held 0 bases outside the gene matches. PCR was performed using 60 Vbeta and 13 Jbeta primers. TCRdb's copy holds only in-frame clones and misses some; the assay was immunoSEQ multiplex PCR. This table has 150,000 to 200,000 clones, 80% to 85% appearing once. The chain has TRBV27 and TRBJ1-2; TRBD1 agrees at 7 bases. The receptor was derived from a woman aged 18-29 years in good health and CMV-seronegative. The sample taken for sequencing was PBMCs. The CDR3 region has the DNA TGTGCCAGCAGTTTGGACAGGAACTATGGCTACACCTTC. As protein: CASSLDRNYGYTF.